This record looks at one T cell receptor beta chain sequence and its context. The antigen is not known. This specimen belongs to a study of Ad26.COV2.S vaccination and SARS-CoV-2 variants. CDR1 is MDHEN and CDR2 is SYDVKM in the germline V gene. This CDR3 spans 14 amino acids. V lost 7 bases and J lost 2; bases outside the gene matches: 7. Study-wide points: Across vaccine and placebo recipients, the breadth of non-spike TCRs was similar. After vaccination, reports described spike-specific CD8+ and CD4+ T cell responses as showing substantial breadth. The TCR breadth and depth analyses may have produced an underestimate of total T cell responses.

Treatment defined: about 20 received Ad26.COV2.S at low or high dose, single or two shots; several received placebo; per-sample allocation not given. After the first vaccine or placebo injection, samples were drawn on day 63. What was given as vaccine was an Ad26 vector encoding Wuhan-strain SARS-CoV-2 spike. Some clones are missing from TCRdb's copy, which holds only in-frame ones; the method was immunoSEQ multiplex PCR. The profile shows about 430,000 clones, around 90% of them singletons. The chain links TRBV28 to TRBJ2-7; 8 bases agree with TRBD1. The sample consisted of peripheral blood, taken in a trial of Ad26.COV2.S vaccine versus placebo. This clonotype originated in a person aged 18-60 years who received the Ad26.COV2.S COVID-19 vaccine or a placebo. The CDR3 DNA follows: TGTGCCAGCACTCCGGGACAGGAGACCTACGAGCAGTACTTC. Encoded protein: CASTPGQETYEQYF.